This is a list of T cell receptor beta chains from one sample in a study of T cell responses to AZD1222 COVID-19 vaccine. The protocol was immunoSEQ multiplex PCR, while the TCRdb copy is restricted to in-frame clones and leaves out a portion. Of roughly 150,000 clones in the sample, about 83% were seen once. The material was peripheral blood, obtained 28 days after the second AZD1222 dose. Receptor source: an adult who received the AZD1222 COVID-19 vaccine. The CDR3 runs from the conserved cysteine through the conserved F or W. The D gene is left open where the match is weak. Only some rows state a clone size, as once, few, many or a class for expanded clones.

TRBD1	TRBV29-1	once	TRBJ1-2	CSAGWRGGAGGYTF	TGCAGCGCCGGGTGGAGAGGGGGCGCTGGTGGCTACACCTTC
TRBD2	TRBV6-5	NA	TRBJ2-3	CASGETSGGRGTQYF	TGTGCCAGCGGGGAAACTAGCGGGGGGCGCGGTACGCAGTATTTT
NA	TRBV4-3	NA	TRBJ1-6	CASSQTATWTPLHF	TGCGCCAGCAGCCAAACGGCCACGTGGACACCCCTCCACTTT
TRBD2	TRBV6-5	NA	TRBJ2-1	CASSGGAIQNEQFF	TGTGCCAGCAGCGGGGGGGCCATACAGAATGAGCAGTTCTTC
NA	TRBV19	NA	TRBJ1-2	CASSITRYGYTF	TGTGCCAGTAGTATAACCCGCTATGGCTACACCTTC
NA	TRBV11-2	NA	TRBJ2-1	CASSLDLQASYNEQFF	TGTGCCAGCAGCTTAGATTTGCAGGCCTCCTACAATGAGCAGTTCTTC
NA	TRBV6-1	NA	TRBJ1-2	CASSEPGAPNYGYTF	TGTGCCAGCAGTGAACCCGGGGCCCCTAACTATGGCTACACCTTC
NA	TRBV2	NA	TRBJ2-7	CASSLIYEQYF	TGTGCCAGTTCCCTAATCTACGAGCAGTACTTC
TRBD1	TRBV27	NA	TRBJ1-1	CASSIDRGTEAFF	TGTGCCAGCAGTATAGACAGGGGAACTGAAGCTTTCTTT
TRBD1	TRBV5-6	NA	TRBJ2-3	CASSSGQGAPDTQYF	TGTGCCAGCAGCAGTGGACAGGGGGCTCCAGATACGCAGTATTTT
NA	TRBV6-6	NA	TRBJ1-6	CASSGRDPRGSPLHF	TGTGCCAGCAGTGGCCGGGACCCAAGGGGTTCACCCCTCCACTTT
NA	TRBV12-3/TRBV12-4	NA	TRBJ1-5	CASSFTGLRPQHF	TGTGCCAGCAGTTTCACAGGGTTAAGGCCCCAGCATTTT
TRBD2	TRBV5-4	once	TRBJ2-1	CASSPGGGLAVNEQFF	TGTGCCAGCAGCCCGGGGGGAGGACTAGCGGTAAATGAGCAGTTCTTC
TRBD1	TRBV18	NA	TRBJ1-2	CASSPRGQGTHGYTF	TGTGCCAGCTCACCGCGGGGACAGGGGACCCATGGCTACACCTTC
NA	TRBV5-1	once	TRBJ1-2	CASSLDVFYGYTF	TGCGCCAGCAGCTTGGACGTTTTCTATGGCTACACCTTC
TRBD1	TRBV6-5	NA	TRBJ1-2	CASSYRQGGYGYTF	TGTGCCAGCAGTTACCGACAGGGCGGGTATGGCTACACCTTC
NA	TRBV5-6	NA	TRBJ2-7	CASSRTSREQYF	TGTGCCAGCAGCCGAACCAGTAGGGAGCAGTACTTC
NA	TRBV12-2	NA	TRBJ2-5	CASRLEEAGLRGETQYF	TGTGCAAGTCGCTTAGAGGAGGCAGGGCTAAGGGGAGAGACCCAGTACTTC
NA	TRBV5-1	few	TRBJ2-3	CASSLAVAMPSTDTQYF	TGCGCCAGCAGCTTGGCCGTGGCGATGCCTAGCACAGATACGCAGTATTTT
NA	TRBV7-2	once	TRBJ1-5	CASSLTRVGNQPQHF	TGTGCCAGCAGCTTAACTCGGGTGGGAAATCAGCCCCAGCATTTT
NA	TRBV19	NA	TRBJ1-3	CASGAVSSGNTIYF	TGTGCCAGCGGAGCGGTGTCCTCTGGAAACACCATATATTTT
TRBD2	TRBV5-6	once	TRBJ2-5	CASTKLAGGLETQYF	TGTGCCAGCACGAAGCTAGCGGGGGGTTTAGAGACCCAGTACTTC
NA	TRBV13	NA	TRBJ1-6	CASSLISSNNSPLHF	TGTGCCAGCAGTCTTATTTCCAGTAATAATTCACCCCTCCACTTT
NA	TRBV7-2	NA	TRBJ2-3	CASSSIQTGRDTQYF	TGTGCCAGCAGCTCGATTCAAACAGGGAGAGATACGCAGTATTTT
NA	TRBV3-1/TRBV3-2	NA	TRBJ1-4	CASSLGDLEKLFF	TGTGCCAGCAGCCTAGGGGATTTGGAAAAACTGTTTTTT
NA	TRBV21-1	NA	TRBJ1-5	CASPRWAPHRTVSNQPQHF	TGTGCCAGCCCCCGGTGGGCTCCCCATAGGACGGTTAGCAATCAGCCCCAGCATTTT
NA	TRBV2	NA	TRBJ2-3	CASSLRTDTQYF	TGTGCCAGCAGTCTACGCACAGATACGCAGTATTTT
NA	TRBV7-8	NA	TRBJ1-5	CASSLYNNQPQHF	TGTGCCAGCAGCTTATATAACAATCAGCCCCAGCATTTT
NA	TRBV5-8	once	TRBJ2-5	CASTAKGREETQYF	TGTGCCAGCACAGCCAAGGGGCGTGAGGAGACCCAGTACTTC
TRBD1	TRBV29-1	NA	TRBJ2-7	CSVRQGPSSEQYF	TGCAGCGTCCGACAGGGTCCCTCCTCCGAGCAGTACTTC
TRBD2	TRBV18	NA	TRBJ2-3	CASSGTSGVSTDTQYF	TGTGCCAGCTCAGGTACTAGCGGCGTTTCCACAGATACGCAGTATTTT
NA	TRBV5-4	NA	TRBJ1-6	CASRVDGSPLHF	TGTGCCAGCAGAGTGGACGGTTCACCCCTCCACTTT
NA	TRBV7-9	NA	TRBJ1-5	CASSFSTDLGPQHF	TGTGCCAGCAGTTTTTCGACCGACCTGGGGCCCCAGCATTTT
NA	TRBV5-5	once	TRBJ2-3	CASTMTFTDTQYF	TGTGCCAGCACCATGACCTTCACAGATACGCAGTATTTT
NA	TRBV5-1	NA	TRBJ2-7	CASSPLFRGNYEQYF	TGCGCCAGCAGCCCCCTTTTCCGGGGGAACTACGAGCAGTACTTC
NA	TRBV11-2	NA	TRBJ1-1	CASSLVTDTEAFF	TGTGCCAGCAGCTTAGTGACGGACACTGAAGCTTTCTTT
TRBD2	TRBV7-9	NA	TRBJ2-1	CASSGTSGGAGYNEQFF	TGTGCCAGCAGCGGGACTAGCGGGGGGGCCGGGTACAATGAGCAGTTCTTC
TRBD1	TRBV18	NA	TRBJ2-7	CASSRGTGGRYEQYF	TGTGCCAGCTCTCGCGGGACAGGGGGCAGATACGAGCAGTACTTC
NA	TRBV4-1	NA	TRBJ1-1	CASSQDPNTEAFF	TGCGCCAGCAGCCAAGACCCTAACACTGAAGCTTTCTTT
NA	TRBV4-3	NA	TRBJ2-7	CASSQVRASDSYEQYF	TGCGCCAGCAGCCAAGTTAGGGCAAGTGACTCCTACGAGCAGTACTTC
NA	TRBV13	NA	TRBJ1-2	CASSLLSGPGYGYTF	TGTGCCAGCAGCCTCCTCTCCGGTCCAGGCTATGGCTACACCTTC
NA	TRBV11-2	NA	TRBJ1-4	CASSLGGGPEEKLFF	TGTGCCAGCAGCTTAGGGGGGGGGCCTGAGGAAAAACTGTTTTTT
NA	TRBV6-1	NA	TRBJ1-6	CASSEAGGLPLHF	TGTGCCAGCAGTGAAGCTGGGGGTTTGCCCCTCCACTTT
NA	TRBV6-2/TRBV6-3	NA	TRBJ2-2	CASSSNRALFF	TGTGCCAGCAGTTCAAACAGGGCGTTGTTTTTT
NA	TRBV24-1	NA	TRBJ1-3	CATSDTKGPPGNTIYF	TGTGCCACCAGTGATACCAAGGGACCCCCTGGAAACACCATATATTTT
NA	TRBV3-1/TRBV3-2	NA	TRBJ1-1	CASSQDSLTGPGMNTEAFF	TGTGCCAGCAGCCAAGATTCTCTCACGGGACCGGGAATGAACACTGAAGCTTTCTTT
NA	TRBV10-3	NA	TRBJ1-2	CAISEHGGNYGYTF	TGTGCCATCAGTGAGCATGGGGGAAACTATGGCTACACCTTC
NA	TRBV29-1	NA	TRBJ2-4	CSAVLTFDIQYF	TGCAGCGCCGTTCTCACCTTCGACATTCAGTACTTC
TRBD1	TRBV15	NA	TRBJ1-4	CATSPKTGGNEKLFF	TGTGCCACCAGCCCCAAAACAGGGGGGAATGAAAAACTGTTTTTT
NA	TRBV6-5	NA	TRBJ2-4	CASSYWQKSNIQYF	TGTGCCAGCAGTTACTGGCAAAAATCTAACATTCAGTACTTC
NA	TRBV10-1	NA	TRBJ2-2	CASTRDGTPGELFF	TGCGCCAGCACACGGGACGGGACGCCCGGGGAGCTGTTTTTT
TRBD1	TRBV4-3	NA	TRBJ2-7	CASSPGQGYYEQYF	TGCGCCAGCAGCCCGGGACAGGGGTATTACGAGCAGTACTTC
NA	TRBV24-1	NA	TRBJ1-2	CATADTGWGYGYTF	TGTGCCACCGCCGATACAGGTTGGGGCTATGGCTACACCTTC
NA	TRBV3-1/TRBV3-2	NA	TRBJ1-2	CASSQGARLLSGYTF	TGTGCCAGCAGCCAAGGCGCCAGACTACTATCGGGCTACACCTTC
TRBD1	TRBV5-4	once	TRBJ1-6	CASSRGQFGSPLHF	TGTGCCAGCAGCCGGGGACAGTTCGGCTCACCCCTCCACTTT
TRBD1	TRBV10-3	NA	TRBJ1-1	CAITTGGNTEAFF	TGTGCCATCACTACAGGGGGGAACACTGAAGCTTTCTTT
TRBD1	TRBV6-4	few	TRBJ1-1	CASRDEAGGKTEAFF	TGTGCCAGCAGGGATGAGGCAGGGGGAAAAACTGAAGCTTTCTTT
NA	TRBV7-9	NA	TRBJ1-2	CASSLRLSGNGYTF	TGTGCCAGCAGCTTACGGCTTTCGGGGAACGGCTACACCTTC
NA	TRBV25-1	NA	TRBJ1-2	CASSDVYGYTF	TGTGCCAGCAGTGATGTGTATGGCTACACCTTC
NA	TRBV9	once	TRBJ2-3	CASSVAASTDTQYF	TGTGCCAGCAGCGTAGCCGCCAGCACAGATACGCAGTATTTT